This TCR beta chain stems from a study of T cells in Graves' hyperthyroidism and ophthalmopathy. Per germline, CDR1 SGHDN and CDR2 FVKESK. V lost 3 bases and J 0 bases, leaving 9 bases between the germline ends. The CDR3 spans 14 residues. Amplification of TCR beta CDR3 regions used RNA as the template. HTBI primers drove first-round RT-PCR of the TCR CDR3. MiXCR, applied by TCRdb to the multiplex PCR reads, yields one record per CDR3 protein. The profile covers hundreds of thousands of distinct CDR3 sequences, with 35% to 55% appearing a single time and approximately 8.2% taken by the ten largest. The source is a woman under 30 with Graves' hyperthyroidism. V gene TRBV14 combines with J gene TRBJ2-7; possible D gene TRBD2, 6 bases. The sample taken for sequencing was peripheral blood or thyroid tissue (not recorded which). The DNA of the CDR3 is TGTGCCAGCAGCCACCTTAGCGGCTCCTACGAGCAGTACTTC. It specifies CASSHLSGSYEQYF.